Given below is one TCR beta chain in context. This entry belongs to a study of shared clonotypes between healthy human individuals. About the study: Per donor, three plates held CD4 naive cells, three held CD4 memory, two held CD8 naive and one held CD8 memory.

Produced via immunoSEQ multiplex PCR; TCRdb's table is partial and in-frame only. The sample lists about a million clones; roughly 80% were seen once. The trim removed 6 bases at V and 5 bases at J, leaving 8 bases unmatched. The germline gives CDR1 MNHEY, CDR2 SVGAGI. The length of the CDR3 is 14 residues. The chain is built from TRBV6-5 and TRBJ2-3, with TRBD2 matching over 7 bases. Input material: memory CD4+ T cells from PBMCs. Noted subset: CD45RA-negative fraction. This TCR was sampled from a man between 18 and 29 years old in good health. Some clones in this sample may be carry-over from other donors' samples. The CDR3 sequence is CASRVAGVKDTQYF. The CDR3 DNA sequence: TGTGCCAGCAGGGTGGCGGGAGTGAAAGATACGCAGTATTTT.